This T cell receptor (beta chain) was captured in a study of graft-versus-host responses after intestinal transplantation. Study overall: Those transplanted obtained multivisceral, liver-intestinal, or isolated intestinal grafts. Study-level points and caveats: Within allografts, high graft-versus-host to host-versus-graft clonal ratios were seen among patients with graft-donor T cell macrochimerism.

Clones were read by immunoSEQ multiplex PCR, and TCRdb kept only the in-frame ones, dropping some. The data hold about 51,000 clones, with approximately 88% observed a single time. On this clone itself: The antigen is undetermined.

This CDR3 has 14 amino acids. In germline, CDR1 is GTSNPN, CDR2 SVGIG (reference sequence). The V segment lost 4 bases and the J segment 5 bases; nucleotides outside the gene matches: 6. This specimen was unstimulated CD4+ T cells sorted from spleen or lymph node cells, taken before transplant. The source of this sequence is a human donor who was the organ donor for an intestinal transplant. This chain connects TRBV30 to TRBJ2-1; 9 bases are shared with TRBD2. In DNA, the CDR3 is TGTGCCTGGATCCCCGCGGGAGGGGACAATGAGCAGTTCTTC. Its translation is CAWIPAGGDNEQFF. Based on the CDR3 plus reference TRBV30 and TRBJ2-1, the full variable domain is SQTIHQWPATLVQPVGSPLSLECTVEGTSNPNLYWYRQAAGRGLQLLFYSVGIGQISSEVPQNLSASRPQDRQFILSSKKLLLSDSGFYLCAWIPAGGDNEQFFGPGTRLTVL.